One T cell receptor beta chain is described in this entry. What it binds is not known. The sample originates from a study of T-cell memory formation after mild COVID-19. Study outcomes and limitations: CM and EM subsets held most contracting CD4+ clones; EMRA held CD8+ ones. Prior to infection, memory already included some responding clones, suggesting cross-reactive memory joined.

CDR1 and CDR2 from the germline V gene are SGHTA and FQGNSA. CDR3 size: 16 residues. V was shortened by 5 bases and J by 3 bases, with 14 bases between the two germline ends. Using its own MiXCR run on the 5' RACE reads, TCRdb lists one record per CDR3 protein. Among about 300,000 distinct CDR3 sequences, approximately 19% were seen once, and the ten largest hold 20% to 25%. Sequenced material: PBMCs or a T cell subset sorted from them (not recorded which). The V call is TRBV7-2, the J call TRBJ1-6; D not resolved. The source is a young man who had mild COVID-19 (a few samples of this study predate the infection). Cell type and time point are not known. CDR3 DNA: TGTGCCAGCAGCGGGAAAGGCGTGAACTATAATTCACCCCTCCACTTT. The encoded protein is CASSGKGVNYNSPLHF.